Below, one T cell receptor (beta chain) is given with its context. Its antigen is unknown. Specified treatment: over 15 received Ad26.COV2.S at low or high dose, single or two shots; about 5 received placebo; per-sample allocation not given. All samples were drawn on day 63, counting from the first vaccine or placebo injection. Expressing Wuhan-strain SARS-CoV-2 spike, an Ad26 vector served as the vaccine. The sample originates from a study of Ad26.COV2.S vaccination and SARS-CoV-2 variants. This table comes from immunoSEQ multiplex PCR, and its TCRdb copy is limited to in-frame clones, with some not included. This table holds approximately 300,000 clones, around 84% found once. Germline V gene sequence: CDR1 LNHDA, CDR2 SQIVND (reference sequence). The CDR3 extends over 15 amino acids. V lost 0 bases to trimming and J lost 1 base, with 8 bases between them. Findings and caveats of the study: Breadth of non-spike TCRs did not differ between vaccinees and placebo recipients. Substantial post-vaccination breadth of spike-specific CD8+ and CD4+ T cell responses was reported.

The clonotype was recovered from a person between 18 and 65 years old who received the Ad26.COV2.S COVID-19 vaccine or a placebo. This chain links TRBV19 with TRBJ2-3; no clear D gene. The sequencing used peripheral blood, collected in a trial of Ad26.COV2.S vaccine versus placebo. In DNA form, the CDR3 reads TGTGCCAGTAGTATAGAACAGCCGGGCACAGATACGCAGTATTTT. This gives the protein CASSIEQPGTDTQYF.